This TCR beta chain originates from a study of CD8 T cells in ankylosing spondylitis (dated by TCRdb to about 2017). At the level of the whole study: The study set out to find disease-linked TCR variants by profiling T cell receptor beta repertoires in ankylosing spondylitis patients and healthy donors. The full study cohort comprised about 25 ankylosing spondylitis patients and roughly 100 healthy donors. Samples of peripheral blood were taken, and for ankylosing spondylitis patients, synovial fluid was collected as well. Results the study describes overall, beyond this receptor: The disease-linked clones were reported as significantly enriched in matched synovial fluid samples from ankylosing spondylitis patients. A TCR beta motif of about eight highly homologous amino acid variants appeared characteristic of blood from ankylosing spondylitis patients. In peripheral blood, the disease-linked clones were found at relatively low frequencies and had a CD8+ phenotype. Some motif variants had previously been reported in the synovial fluid and blood of reactive arthritis patients, which suggests shared mechanisms of disease initiation.

Sequenced using an Illumina HiSeq 2500. Quantitative 5'-RACE with molecular barcodes was used to prepare TCR beta libraries. Turning to the authors' computational methods: Disease-linked TCR variants were identified with a new computational method built on a probabilistic model of VDJ rearrangement. Starting from the raw public reads, TCRdb applied fastp trimming at Q25, assembled clones with MiXCR and retained in-frame beta chains. Each CDR3 protein appears once, grouped with its most common genes and DNA. For this entry, the V and J calls and clone size follow TCRdb and not the study's own pipeline. This sample is represented by roughly 230,000 distinct CDR3 sequences; 18% of them were singletons. About a third of the sample belongs to the ten largest clones. This clonotype showed up many times. The specificity of this receptor is unknown. Base qualities are not provided; no much larger clone lies one nucleotide away.

CDR1 LGHNA and CDR2 YNFKEQ are derived from the germline V gene. The CDR3 runs 17 residues from the cysteine to the phenylalanine. Only CDR3 DNA is held: 51 bases, read in frame from base 1. Trimming takes 0 bases from V and 2 bases from J, and the germline ends sit 15 bases apart. The sample consisted of blood, either unsorted or a sorted T cell fraction (not recorded which). The source of this sequence is a male donor with ankylosing spondylitis or in good health (not recorded which). Recombination joined TRBV4-2 with TRBJ2-3; TRBD2 could be the D gene, as 5 bases match. The DNA is TGTGCCAGCAGCCAAGAATCCTCCTCGGGAACCACAGATACGCAGTATTTT. It translates as CASSQESSSGTTDTQYF.